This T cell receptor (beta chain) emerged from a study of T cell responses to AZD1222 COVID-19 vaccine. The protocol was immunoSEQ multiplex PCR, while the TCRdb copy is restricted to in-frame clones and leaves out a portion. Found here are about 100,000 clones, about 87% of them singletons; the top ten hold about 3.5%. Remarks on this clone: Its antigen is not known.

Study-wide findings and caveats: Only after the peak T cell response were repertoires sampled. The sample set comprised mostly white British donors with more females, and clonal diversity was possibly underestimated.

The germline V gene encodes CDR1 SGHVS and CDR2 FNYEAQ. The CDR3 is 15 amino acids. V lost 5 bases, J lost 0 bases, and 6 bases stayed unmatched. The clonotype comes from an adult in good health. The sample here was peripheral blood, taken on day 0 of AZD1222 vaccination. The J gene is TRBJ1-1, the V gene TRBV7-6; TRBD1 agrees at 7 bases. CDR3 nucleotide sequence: TGTGCCAGCAGCCCTTTGAGGGGGCTGAACACTGAAGCTTTCTTT. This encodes CASSPLRGLNTEAFF.